This T cell receptor (beta chain) was sequenced during a study of blood T cell repertoires in COVID-19. Germline V lookup: CDR1 SNHLY, CDR2 FYNNEI. The CDR3 is 17 residues long. Trimming removed 6 bases from V and 5 bases from J, with 26 bases in between. Sequencing used immunoSEQ multiplex PCR; TCRdb keeps in-frame clones, though not all of them. The sample lists some 320,000 clones; roughly 89% were seen once. This chain links TRBV2 with TRBJ2-7; possible D gene TRBD2, 6 bases. Input material: PBMCs or T cells enriched from blood (not recorded which). The receptor comes from a man aged 55 to 70 who had recovered from COVID-19. CDR3 sequence (DNA): TGTGCCAGCAGGGGCCAATTTGGTACGGGAACGGGGGACGAGCAGTACTTC. Residues: CASRGQFGTGTGDEQYF. Full variable domain (outside the CDR3, taken from reference TRBV2 and TRBJ2-7): EPEVTQTPSHQVTQMGQEVILRCVPISNHLYFYWYRQILGQKVEFLVSFYNNEISEKSEIFDDQFSVERPDGSNFTLKIRSTKLEDSAMYFCASRGQFGTGTGDEQYFGPGTRLTVT.